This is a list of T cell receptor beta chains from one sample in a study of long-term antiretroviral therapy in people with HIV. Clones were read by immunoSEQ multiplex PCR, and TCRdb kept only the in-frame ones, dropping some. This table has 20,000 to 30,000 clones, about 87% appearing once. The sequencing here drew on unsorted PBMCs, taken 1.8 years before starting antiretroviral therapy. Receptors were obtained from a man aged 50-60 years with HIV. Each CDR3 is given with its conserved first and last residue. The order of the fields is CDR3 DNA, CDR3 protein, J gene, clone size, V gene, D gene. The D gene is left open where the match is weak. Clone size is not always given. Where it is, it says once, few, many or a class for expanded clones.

CDR3nt: TGCGCCAGCAGCCCCGGGACTAACTCTGGAAACACCATATATTTT
CDR3aa: CASSPGTNSGNTIYF
j_gene: TRBJ1-3
abundance: .
v_gene: TRBV5-1
d_gene: .

CDR3nt: TGTGCCAGCAGCTCGCCGGGACAGGGAGATACTGAGCAGTTCTTC
CDR3aa: CASSSPGQGDTEQFF
j_gene: TRBJ2-1
abundance: .
v_gene: TRBV13
d_gene: TRBD1

CDR3nt: TGTGCCAGCAGCTGGGACGGGACAGGGTCCTACGAGCAGTACTTC
CDR3aa: CASSWDGTGSYEQYF
j_gene: TRBJ2-7
abundance: .
v_gene: TRBV7-6
d_gene: TRBD1

CDR3nt: TGTGCCAGCAGCTCAACGACAGGGAAGTATGGCTACACCTTC
CDR3aa: CASSSTTGKYGYTF
j_gene: TRBJ1-2
abundance: .
v_gene: TRBV7-9
d_gene: TRBD1

CDR3nt: TGTGCCAGCAGGCGGGAGGGCCTAGTAGAGTACTCGGATGAGCAGTTCTTC
CDR3aa: CASRREGLVEYSDEQFF
j_gene: TRBJ2-1
abundance: .
v_gene: TRBV7-9
d_gene: TRBD2

CDR3nt: TGTGCCAGCAGCGTAACTAGCGGGAAGGGGATACTGGACACCGGGGAGCTGTTTTTT
CDR3aa: CASSVTSGKGILDTGELFF
j_gene: TRBJ2-2
abundance: .
v_gene: TRBV9
d_gene: TRBD2

CDR3nt: TGTGCCAGCAGCTCCTCGGCCCGAGGAAATGGCTACACCTTC
CDR3aa: CASSSSARGNGYTF
j_gene: TRBJ1-2
abundance: .
v_gene: TRBV5-4
d_gene: .

CDR3nt: TGTGCCAGCTCACGGGATAGGGACAGGGTGTACGAGCAGTACTTC
CDR3aa: CASSRDRDRVYEQYF
j_gene: TRBJ2-7
abundance: .
v_gene: TRBV18
d_gene: TRBD1

CDR3nt: TGTGCCAGCAGTGGTCTGACAGGGGAGGGTGAAGCTTTCTTT
CDR3aa: CASSGLTGEGEAFF
j_gene: TRBJ1-1
abundance: .
v_gene: TRBV2
d_gene: TRBD1

CDR3nt: TGCGCCAGCAGCTTGTCAGGGGATACGCAGTATTTT
CDR3aa: CASSLSGDTQYF
j_gene: TRBJ2-3
abundance: .
v_gene: TRBV5-1
d_gene: .

CDR3nt: TGTGCCGGGGGACGGACTAGCACAGATACGCAGTATTTT
CDR3aa: CAGGRTSTDTQYF
j_gene: TRBJ2-3
abundance: .
v_gene: TRBV10-3
d_gene: .

CDR3nt: TGCGCCAGCAGATCGGTGGAGACCCAGTACTTC
CDR3aa: CASRSVETQYF
j_gene: TRBJ2-5
abundance: .
v_gene: TRBV5-1
d_gene: .

CDR3nt: TGCAGCGCTATGACAGGGCAAGATGAAAAACTGTTTTTT
CDR3aa: CSAMTGQDEKLFF
j_gene: TRBJ1-4
abundance: .
v_gene: TRBV29-1
d_gene: TRBD1

CDR3nt: TGTGCCAGCAGTTTAGCGGGAGTTCGGGAGCAGTACTTC
CDR3aa: CASSLAGVREQYF
j_gene: TRBJ2-7
abundance: .
v_gene: TRBV27
d_gene: TRBD2

CDR3nt: TGCGCCAGCAGCTTGGCCAATATGGAGCAGTACTTC
CDR3aa: CASSLANMEQYF
j_gene: TRBJ2-7
abundance: .
v_gene: TRBV5-1
d_gene: .

CDR3nt: TGTGCCAGCAGTAGGTCGGGGGTCACTGAAGCTTTCTTT
CDR3aa: CASSRSGVTEAFF
j_gene: TRBJ1-1
abundance: .
v_gene: TRBV6-5
d_gene: .

CDR3nt: TGTGCCAGCAGCTTTTTGTTCCAGTTCTTC
CDR3aa: CASSFLFQFF
j_gene: TRBJ2-1
abundance: .
v_gene: TRBV7-9
d_gene: .

CDR3nt: TGTGCCAGCAGTCCACTGGCCGGGACAGGGTATGGCTACACCTTC
CDR3aa: CASSPLAGTGYGYTF
j_gene: TRBJ1-2
abundance: .
v_gene: TRBV6-6
d_gene: TRBD1

CDR3nt: TGCGCCAGCAGCGGACAGGGCGCGAACACCGGGGAGCTGTTTTTT
CDR3aa: CASSGQGANTGELFF
j_gene: TRBJ2-2
abundance: .
v_gene: TRBV10-1
d_gene: TRBD1

CDR3nt: TGTGCCAGCAGACTCGGGAGAGCAGGGGATGGCTACACCTTC
CDR3aa: CASRLGRAGDGYTF
j_gene: TRBJ1-2
abundance: .
v_gene: TRBV6-5
d_gene: .

CDR3nt: TGCGCCAGCACCCCTCCCAGGGGTAACACTGAAGCTTTCTTT
CDR3aa: CASTPPRGNTEAFF
j_gene: TRBJ1-1
abundance: .
v_gene: TRBV4-1
d_gene: .

CDR3nt: TGTGCCAGTAGTATACTAGCGGGGGGGCCGGACACCGGGGAGCTGTTTTTT
CDR3aa: CASSILAGGPDTGELFF
j_gene: TRBJ2-2
abundance: .
v_gene: TRBV19
d_gene: TRBD2

CDR3nt: TGTGCCAGCAGGGAGTTGGCCTCCTACAATGAGCAGTTCTTC
CDR3aa: CASRELASYNEQFF
j_gene: TRBJ2-1
abundance: few
v_gene: TRBV6-5
d_gene: .

CDR3nt: TGCGCCAGCAGCCCCGGTGAGGGGGCCTCTGGCTACACCTTC
CDR3aa: CASSPGEGASGYTF
j_gene: TRBJ1-2
abundance: .
v_gene: TRBV5-1
d_gene: TRBD1

CDR3nt: TGTGCCAGCAGCTTGGCGGCACCTAGCACAGATACGCAGTATTTT
CDR3aa: CASSLAAPSTDTQYF
j_gene: TRBJ2-3
abundance: .
v_gene: TRBV5-6
d_gene: .

CDR3nt: TGCGCCAGCAGCCTGTATTACGGATCGTCGGGCTACACCTTC
CDR3aa: CASSLYYGSSGYTF
j_gene: TRBJ1-2
abundance: .
v_gene: TRBV5-1
d_gene: .

CDR3nt: TGTGCCAGCAGCTTAGTTCAGGGGAATCAGCCCCAGCATTTT
CDR3aa: CASSLVQGNQPQHF
j_gene: TRBJ1-5
abundance: .
v_gene: TRBV7-2
d_gene: .

CDR3nt: TGCGCCAGCAGTAACCGGGACATGGGAGACATTCAGTACTTC
CDR3aa: CASSNRDMGDIQYF
j_gene: TRBJ2-4
abundance: .
v_gene: TRBV10-1
d_gene: .

CDR3nt: TGTGCCAGCAGCCCACTCAGACAGGGTGTCGGAAACACCATATATTTT
CDR3aa: CASSPLRQGVGNTIYF
j_gene: TRBJ1-3
abundance: .
v_gene: TRBV5-6
d_gene: TRBD1

CDR3nt: TGTGCCAGCAGCTTCACCGCAGGGGGGAACACTGAAGCTTTCTTT
CDR3aa: CASSFTAGGNTEAFF
j_gene: TRBJ1-1
abundance: few
v_gene: TRBV7-9
d_gene: TRBD1

CDR3nt: TGTGCCAGCAGCCAGTTGGCGGCGGGAGGGGCGGGGGAGCAGTACTTC
CDR3aa: CASSQLAAGGAGEQYF
j_gene: TRBJ2-7
abundance: few
v_gene: TRBV4-2
d_gene: TRBD2

CDR3nt: TGTGCCAGCAGCTTAGATGGGGCTAGCGGGGGACCGAACATTCAGTACTTC
CDR3aa: CASSLDGASGGPNIQYF
j_gene: TRBJ2-4
abundance: .
v_gene: TRBV11-2
d_gene: TRBD2

CDR3nt: TGTGCCAGCACCCACGGGCCAGAGACCCAGTACTTC
CDR3aa: CASTHGPETQYF
j_gene: TRBJ2-5
abundance: .
v_gene: TRBV6-6
d_gene: .

CDR3nt: TGTGCCACCAGCAGAGGGAACACTGAAGCTTTCTTT
CDR3aa: CATSRGNTEAFF
j_gene: TRBJ1-1
abundance: .
v_gene: TRBV15
d_gene: .

CDR3nt: TGTGCCTGGAGTGTACTTGGTCAGGGGCATCAGCCCCAGCATTTT
CDR3aa: CAWSVLGQGHQPQHF
j_gene: TRBJ1-5
abundance: .
v_gene: TRBV30
d_gene: .

CDR3nt: TGTGCCATCGGGACAGGGGGGTCTGGGGCCAACGTCCTGACTTTC
CDR3aa: CAIGTGGSGANVLTF
j_gene: TRBJ2-6
abundance: .
v_gene: TRBV27
d_gene: TRBD1

CDR3nt: TGCGCCAGCAGCTTGGTAGGGGGCGACGAAAAACTGTTTTTT
CDR3aa: CASSLVGGDEKLFF
j_gene: TRBJ1-4
abundance: .
v_gene: TRBV5-1
d_gene: TRBD1

CDR3nt: TGTGCCAGCTCACCGAGCGGGGACGAGCAGTACTTC
CDR3aa: CASSPSGDEQYF
j_gene: TRBJ2-7
abundance: once
v_gene: TRBV18
d_gene: TRBD2

CDR3nt: TGTGCCAGCTCACCCCGCGGACCAGGGGGAGGGAACACTGAAGCTTTCTTT
CDR3aa: CASSPRGPGGGNTEAFF
j_gene: TRBJ1-1
abundance: .
v_gene: TRBV18
d_gene: TRBD1

CDR3nt: TGTGCCAGCTCACCGACTGACAGTTACAATGAGCAGTTCTTC
CDR3aa: CASSPTDSYNEQFF
j_gene: TRBJ2-1
abundance: .
v_gene: TRBV18
d_gene: .

CDR3nt: TGTGCCAGCAGCTTAGCCCCACTACTAGCGGGGGGGCTCAATGAGCAGTTCTTC
CDR3aa: CASSLAPLLAGGLNEQFF
j_gene: TRBJ2-1
abundance: .
v_gene: TRBV7-2
d_gene: TRBD2

CDR3nt: TGTGCCAGCAGCAAAAAGGGACAGAAAGGCTACGAGCAGTACTTC
CDR3aa: CASSKKGQKGYEQYF
j_gene: TRBJ2-7
abundance: .
v_gene: TRBV21-1
d_gene: .

CDR3nt: TGTGCCAGCAGTGAATTCCCCGGACAGGGGAAATACAATGAGCAGTTCTTC
CDR3aa: CASSEFPGQGKYNEQFF
j_gene: TRBJ2-1
abundance: .
v_gene: TRBV25-1
d_gene: TRBD1

CDR3nt: TGTGCCACCAGCAGAGATGACACTACGAACACCGGGGAGCTGTTTTTT
CDR3aa: CATSRDDTTNTGELFF
j_gene: TRBJ2-2
abundance: .
v_gene: TRBV15
d_gene: .

CDR3nt: TGTGCCAGCAGTTACCTAGCGGGGGGCACAGATACGCAGTATTTT
CDR3aa: CASSYLAGGTDTQYF
j_gene: TRBJ2-3
abundance: .
v_gene: TRBV6-5
d_gene: TRBD2

CDR3nt: TGTGCTAGTGGTTTGGTCCTCCGTGGGGTTTCCCCCTCGAACACTGAAGCTTTCTTT
CDR3aa: CASGLVLRGVSPSNTEAFF
j_gene: TRBJ1-1
abundance: .
v_gene: TRBV12-5
d_gene: .

CDR3nt: TGTGCCAGTGCCTACAGGAACAACTACGAGCAGTACTTC
CDR3aa: CASAYRNNYEQYF
j_gene: TRBJ2-7
abundance: once
v_gene: TRBV19
d_gene: .

CDR3nt: TGCGCCAGCAGCTTGGAGTCGGGGTCTGATCAGCCCCAGCATTTT
CDR3aa: CASSLESGSDQPQHF
j_gene: TRBJ1-5
abundance: .
v_gene: TRBV5-1
d_gene: .

CDR3nt: TGTGCCAGCAGGTACGCCGGACGGGGTTTTAACTATGGCTACACCTTC
CDR3aa: CASRYAGRGFNYGYTF
j_gene: TRBJ1-2
abundance: .
v_gene: TRBV7-3
d_gene: .

CDR3nt: TGTGCCAGCAGCCAAGATCTTAGAGGAGCCATCGTCGTCAGGGGAGGGACAGATACGCAGTATTTT
CDR3aa: CASSQDLRGAIVVRGGTDTQYF
j_gene: TRBJ2-3
abundance: .
v_gene: TRBV14
d_gene: .

CDR3nt: TGTGCCAGTAGTTGGCAGGGGTCGGAGACCCAGTACTTC
CDR3aa: CASSWQGSETQYF
j_gene: TRBJ2-5
abundance: once
v_gene: TRBV19
d_gene: .

CDR3nt: TGTGCCATCAGACCCGACAAGATCAATCAGCCCCAGCATTTT
CDR3aa: CAIRPDKINQPQHF
j_gene: TRBJ1-5
abundance: .
v_gene: TRBV10-3
d_gene: .

CDR3nt: TGCGCCAGCAGCTTGGGAGCGGGGGATTCGGAGCAGTACTTC
CDR3aa: CASSLGAGDSEQYF
j_gene: TRBJ2-7
abundance: .
v_gene: TRBV5-1
d_gene: TRBD2

CDR3nt: TGCGCCAGCAGTTACGGGACAGGGAACCAAGAGACCCAGTACTTC
CDR3aa: CASSYGTGNQETQYF
j_gene: TRBJ2-5
abundance: .
v_gene: TRBV5-1
d_gene: TRBD1

CDR3nt: TGCGCCAGCAGCTCGCTGGGACTAGCGGGAAATGTTCCGGGTGAGCAGTTCTTC
CDR3aa: CASSSLGLAGNVPGEQFF
j_gene: TRBJ2-1
abundance: .
v_gene: TRBV5-1
d_gene: TRBD2